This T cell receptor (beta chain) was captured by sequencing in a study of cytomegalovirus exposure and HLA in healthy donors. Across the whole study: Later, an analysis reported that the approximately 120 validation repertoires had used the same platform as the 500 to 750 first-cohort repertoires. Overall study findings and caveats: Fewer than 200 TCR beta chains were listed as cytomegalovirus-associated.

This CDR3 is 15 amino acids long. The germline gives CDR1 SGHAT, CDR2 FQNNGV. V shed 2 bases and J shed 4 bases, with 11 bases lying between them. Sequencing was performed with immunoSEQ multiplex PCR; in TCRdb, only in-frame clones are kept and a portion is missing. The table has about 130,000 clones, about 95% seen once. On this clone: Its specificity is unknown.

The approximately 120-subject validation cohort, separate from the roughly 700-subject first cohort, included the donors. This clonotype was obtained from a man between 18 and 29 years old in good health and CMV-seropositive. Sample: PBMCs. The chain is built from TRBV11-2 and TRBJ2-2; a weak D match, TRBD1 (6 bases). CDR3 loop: CASSLQGPPTGELFF. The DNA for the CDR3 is TGTGCCAGCAGCTTACAGGGGCCTCCCACCGGGGAGCTGTTTTTT.